The source of this T cell receptor beta chain is a study of blood T cell repertoires in COVID-19. This clone turned up a few times. CDR3 length: 16 residues. Germline V gives CDR1 GTSNPN, CDR2 SVGIG (reference sequence). The V gene lost 1 base and the J gene lost 0 bases, with 13 bases spanning the gap. Some clones are missing from TCRdb's copy, which holds only in-frame ones; the method was immunoSEQ multiplex PCR. Of fewer than 400,000 clones listed, over 90% were seen once; the top ten hold around 3.9%. The J gene is TRBJ1-5, the V gene TRBV30; D is unclear. The sample consisted of PBMCs or T cells enriched from blood (not recorded which). The clonotype originates from a woman aged 25-40 years who had been exposed to COVID-19. The CDR3 spells CAWSAQDWYSNQPQHF. Written as DNA, the CDR3 is TGTGCCTGGAGTGCCCAAGACTGGTATAGCAATCAGCCCCAGCATTTT.